This TCR beta chain was profiled in a study of tumor T cells in aggressive B-cell lymphoma. The assay was immunoSEQ multiplex PCR, and TCRdb's table has in-frame clones only and misses some. The sample shows some 360 clones, over 90% of them seen only once. Trimming took 6 bases from V and 0 from J, leaving 8 bases between them. Germline CDR1 SNHLY, CDR2 FYNNEI. The CDR3 sequence is 14 residues long. This receptor was taken from an adult with diffuse large B cell lymphoma. The rearrangement links TRBV2 to TRBJ1-4, with D hard to call. Sequenced: tumor tissue. In DNA form, the CDR3 reads TGTGCCAGCAGCGGTGTAACAACTAATGAAAAACTGTTTTTT. This gives the protein CASSGVTTNEKLFF. Complete variable domain (other parts from reference TRBV2 and TRBJ1-4): EPEVTQTPSHQVTQMGQEVILRCVPISNHLYFYWYRQILGQKVEFLVSFYNNEISEKSEIFDDQFSVERPDGSNFTLKIRSTKLEDSAMYFCASSGVTTNEKLFFGSGTQLSVL.